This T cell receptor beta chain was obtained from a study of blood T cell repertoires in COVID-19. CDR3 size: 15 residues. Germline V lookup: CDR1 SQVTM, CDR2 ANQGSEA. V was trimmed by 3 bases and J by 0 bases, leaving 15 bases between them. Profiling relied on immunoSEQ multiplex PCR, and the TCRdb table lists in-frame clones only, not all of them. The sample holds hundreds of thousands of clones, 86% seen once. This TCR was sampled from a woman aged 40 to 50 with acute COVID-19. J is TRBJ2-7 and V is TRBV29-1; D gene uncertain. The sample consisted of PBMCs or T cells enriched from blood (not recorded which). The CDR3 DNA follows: TGCAGCGTTGAGGAGAGTCGGAGCAACTCCTACGAGCAGTACTTC. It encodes CSVEESRSNSYEQYF.